Below, 9 T cell receptor beta chains from the same sample are listed, as sequenced in a study of cytomegalovirus exposure and HLA in healthy donors. 60 Vbeta and 13 Jbeta primers were used in PCR. The assay was immunoSEQ multiplex PCR, and TCRdb's table has in-frame clones only and misses some. The table has some 150,000 clones, around 80% seen once. Sample: PBMCs. The receptors stem from a middle-aged man in good health and CMV-seronegative.

The J gene is TRBJ1-6, the V gene TRBV28; a weak D match, TRBD1 (5 bases). CDR3 length: 14 amino acids. The germline V and J ends were trimmed by 8 bases and 10 bases, with 18 bases remaining between them. Germline V gene lookup returns CDR1 MDHEN and CDR2 SYDVKM. Here the CDR3 reads CASGGGGLNSPLHF. As DNA, the CDR3 is TGTGCCAGCGGGGGAGGAGGGCTAAACTCACCCCTCCACTTT.

This clone has only one observation. This chain uses TRBV11-3 with TRBJ1-5; 7 bases match TRBD1. This CDR3 is built from 18 residues. V gave up 4 bases and J gave up 3 bases; unmatched junction bases: 15. Germline CDR1 is SGHNT and CDR2 is YENEEA. CDR3 bases: TGTGCCAGCAGCTCCAATCTAGACAGGGTTTTCGTCAATCAGCCCCAGCATTTT. This translates into CASSSNLDRVFVNQPQHF.

The chain employs TRBV19 and TRBJ2-1; D is possibly TRBD2 (7 bases). Per germline, CDR1 LNHDA and CDR2 SQIVND (reference sequence). The CDR3 extends over 14 amino acids. V lost 7 bases to trimming and J lost 7 bases, with 17 bases between them. For the CDR3, the DNA is TGTGCCAGTAAGGAAGGGGGGGCAAAAAATGAGCAGTTCTTC. As protein: CASKEGGAKNEQFF.

The chain uses TRBV5-4 and TRBJ2-1; 9 nucleotides match TRBD2. The V gene's germline CDR1 is SGHNT and CDR2 YYREEE (reference sequence). This CDR3 spans 15 amino acids. With 5 bases clipped from V and 3 bases from J, the junction kept 6 bases outside the gene matches. The DNA of the CDR3 is TGTGCCAGCAGTGAAGGCGGGGGGGGCTACAATGAGCAGTTCTTC. It translates to CASSEGGGGYNEQFF. The full variable domain, its missing parts supplied by reference TRBV5-4 and TRBJ2-1, is ETGVTQSPTHLIKTRGQQVTLRCSSQSGHNTVSWYQQALGQGPQFIFQYYREEENGRGNFPPRFSGLQFPNYSSELNVNALELDDSALYLCASSEGGGGYNEQFFGPGTRLTVL.

The DNA of the CDR3 is TGTGCCAGAACCCCCACCCAGGGGGCAGTTTACGGGGAGCTGTTTTTT. Translated, it gives CARTPTQGAVYGELFF. This rearrangement joins TRBV7-5 to TRBJ2-2; TRBD1 is the table's D call and was not checked against the DNA. TRBV7-5 is noted as a pseudogene. This CDR3 spans 16 amino acids.

The J gene is TRBJ2-3, the V gene TRBV7-3; tentative D call: TRBD1 (6 bases). CDR3 size: 16 residues. Trimming left V 2 bases short and J 2 bases short, with 14 bases between. The V gene's germline CDR1 is SGHTA and CDR2 FQGTGA. CDR3 nucleotides: TGTGCCAGCAGCTTAGGAGGACAGTTTTCCACAGATACGCAGTATTTT. Its translation: CASSLGGQFSTDTQYF.

V and J are TRBV6-6 and TRBJ2-7; 9 bases are shared with TRBD2. Trimming cost V 8 bases and J 4 bases; bases outside gene matches: 9. The CDR3 is 14 residues long. The germline V gene encodes CDR1 MNHNY and CDR2 SVGAGI (reference sequence). The CDR3 reads CASRPSGGPYEQYF. The CDR3 DNA reads TGTGCCAGCCGACCGAGCGGGGGGCCATACGAGCAGTACTTC.

This rearrangement joins TRBV4-1 to TRBJ2-2, with 9 nucleotides matching TRBD1. The CDR3 is made up of 18 amino acids. After removal of 0 bases from V and 3 bases from J, the junction contained 8 bases not matched to a gene. Germline V gives CDR1 MGHRA, CDR2 YSYEKL. The CDR3 here is CASSQDQRQGGHTGELFF. In nucleotides, the CDR3 is TGCGCCAGCAGCCAAGACCAACGACAGGGGGGACACACCGGGGAGCTGTTTTTT.

This clone was detected once. The V gene is TRBV7-2, the J gene TRBJ2-3; the D is unclear. Germline V CDR1 and CDR2: SGHTA, FQGNSA. V lost 1 base, J lost 7 bases, and 12 bases lay in between. CDR3 length: 14 residues. The CDR3 region has the DNA TGTGCCAGCAGCTTAGGCGGTTCTAAGAATACGCAGTATTTT. Translation: CASSLGGSKNTQYF.